The 27 T cell receptor beta chains below were found in one sample sequenced in a study of T cell repertoires in cytomegalovirus infection. TCRdb passed the reads through MiXCR, listing each CDR3 protein once. The sample yields approximately 70,000 distinct CDR3 sequences, about 22% seen once. Their target antigens are unknown. The sample was PBMCs, sequenced either directly or after in vitro stimulation (not recorded which). These receptors all come from a human donor in good health (CMV status not recorded). Some clones in this sample may be carry-over from other donors' samples.

V usage is TRBV13 and J usage is TRBJ1-2; D gene unclear. In germline, CDR1 is PRHDT, CDR2 FYEKMQ (reference sequence). Trimming cost V 0 bases and J 3 bases, with 11 bases left between them. The CDR3 is 15 amino acids. The CDR3 reads CASSLGQGLHYGYTF. DNA of the CDR3: TGTGCCAGCAGCTTAGGCCAAGGGTTGCACTATGGCTACACCTTC.

The V call is TRBV6-2 or TRBV6-3, the J call TRBJ2-7; 9 bases are a match to TRBD2. Losses at the gene ends were 5 bases for V and 2 bases for J; bases not matched to a gene: 13. CDR3 length equals 17 residues. Germline CDR1 and CDR2: MNHEY and SVGEGT. Written as DNA, the CDR3 is TGTGCCAGCAGTAAGGGACGGCGGGAGGGATTGACCTACGAGCAGTACGTC. Amino acids: CASSKGRREGLTYEQYV.

This chain joins TRBV28 and TRBJ2-7; no clear D gene. The CDR3 length is 12 residues. CDR1 MDHEN and CDR2 SYDVKM come from the germline V gene. V was shortened by 10 bases and J by 2 bases, with 12 bases between the two germline ends. As DNA, the CDR3 is TGTGCCACGAGTGCACAGCCCTACGAGCAGTACGTC. Amino acids: CATSAQPYEQYV.

This clonotype was seen only a few times. The chain couples TRBV12-3 or TRBV12-4 to TRBJ2-7; D not resolved. The V and J ends lost 0 bases and 5 bases respectively, with 11 bases between them. The CDR3 has 14 residues. The CDR3 DNA reads as TGTGCCAGCAGTTTAGCCGCAGGATTCCACGAGCAGTACGTC. Its protein product is CASSLAAGFHEQYV.

The sample holds a few counts of this clonotype. This may be a read error, as it is one base from a much larger clone. The genes are TRBV18 and TRBJ2-7; D is unresolved. The CDR3 consists of 14 residues. The germline V gene encodes CDR1 KGHSH and CDR2 LQKENI. CDR3 region: CVSSPPTVPYEQYV. The CDR3 bases are TGTGTCAGCTCACCACCGACGGTTCCCTACGAGCAGTACGTC.

This sequence joins TRBV11-3 and TRBJ2-3; D call uncertain. From germline, CDR1 is SGHNT and CDR2 YENEEA. CDR3 size: 15 residues. Trimming took 5 bases from V and 1 from J, leaving 13 bases between them. CDR3 protein: CASSRTLERTDTQYF. DNA for the CDR3: TGTGCCAGCAGCCGAACCCTAGAACGCACAGATACGCAGTATTTT.

In its sample, this clonotype was seen many times. The J gene is TRBJ2-3, the V gene TRBV7-8, with 7 positions matching TRBD2. CDR3 size: 16 residues. The trim removed 0 bases at V and 6 bases at J, leaving 9 bases unmatched. Germline loops: CDR1 SGHVS, CDR2 FQNEAQ. For the CDR3, the DNA is TGTGCCAGCAGCTTAGCGCCCGCGGGAGACGGGGATACGCAGTATTTT. Its translation: CASSLAPAGDGDTQYF.

The chain has TRBV7-8 and TRBJ2-7; D call uncertain. The V gene lost 4 bases and the J gene lost 0 bases, with 13 bases spanning the gap. This CDR3 has 15 residues. Germline V gene sequence: CDR1 SGHVS, CDR2 FQNEAQ. The CDR3 sequence is CASSSPVQPSYEQYF. The CDR3 DNA is TGTGCCAGCAGCTCGCCGGTGCAGCCCTCCTACGAGCAGTACTTC.

The rearrangement links TRBV4-3 to TRBJ2-3; perhaps TRBD2 as D (6 bases). CDR3 size: 18 residues. V was clipped by 0 bases and J by 1 base, with 17 bases between them. The germline V gene has CDR1 LGHNA and CDR2 YSLEER. In DNA, the CDR3 is TGCGCCAGCAGCCAAGATCGACTAGTATATATCGGCACAGATACGCAGTATTTT. Its translation is CASSQDRLVYIGTDTQYF.

In its sample, this clonotype was seen a few times. The chain joins TRBV12-3 or TRBV12-4 to TRBJ1-6; 8 nucleotides align to TRBD1. The V segment lost 1 base and the J segment 1 base; nucleotides outside the gene matches: 12. This CDR3 region has 20 residues. The CDR3 protein is CASSLGRGQGGVSYNSPLHF. In nucleotides, the CDR3 is TGTGCCAGCAGTTTAGGCCGTGGACAGGGTGGGGTGTCCTATAATTCACCCCTCCACTTT.

The rearrangement links TRBV6-5 to TRBJ1-6; D unclear. This CDR3 comprises 16 residues. Germline loops: CDR1 MNHEY, CDR2 SVGAGI. V was cut by 0 bases and J by 5 bases, with 11 bases left in between. CDR3 sequence: CASSYSSLEDNSPLHF. The CDR3, as DNA: TGTGCCAGCAGTTACTCGAGTCTGGAGGATAATTCACCCCTCCACTTT.

This clonotype appeared many times. The gene calls are TRBV7-2 and TRBJ2-7; the D gene is possibly TRBD1 (5 bases). The V gene lost 7 bases and the J gene lost 6 bases, with 19 bases spanning the gap. Germline assignment: CDR1 SGHTA and CDR2 FQGNSA. There are 14 residues in the CDR3. The CDR3 spells CASTSTVGVFEQYF. The CDR3 DNA reads as TGTGCCAGCACCTCGACAGTCGGTGTGTTCGAGCAGTACTTC.

V gene TRBV20-1 combines with J gene TRBJ1-1, with 11 nucleotides matching TRBD1. The CDR3 has 15 residues. Germline assignment: CDR1 DFQATT and CDR2 SNEGSKA (reference sequence). The V and J ends lost 3 bases and 3 bases, in that order; junction bases with no gene match: 6. This chain's CDR3 is CSASGQGAWYTEAFF. CDR3 bases: TGCAGTGCTAGTGGACAGGGGGCTTGGTACACTGAAGCTTTCTTT.

Here the CDR3 DNA reads TGTGCCAGCTCACCAATTACTCGGACAGGGGATGGCTACACCTTC. It specifies CASSPITRTGDGYTF. The rearrangement uses TRBV18 and TRBJ1-2; 9 bases are a match to TRBD1. The junction had 7 bases not matched to a gene; V was cut back by 2 bases and J by 6 bases. CDR3 size: 15 residues. Germline CDR1 is KGHSH and CDR2 is LQKENI.

J is TRBJ2-4 and V is TRBV11-2; 10 nucleotides align to TRBD2. Per the germline V gene, CDR1 is SGHAT and CDR2 is FQNNGV. V dropped 4 bases and J dropped 2; count of bases not matched to a gene: 8. The CDR3 loop spans 17 amino acids. CDR3 nucleotides: TGTGCCAGCAGCTCCCCGGGACTAGCGACAACCAAAAACATTCAGTACTTC. It translates to CASSSPGLATTKNIQYF.

This clonotype is a singleton in its sample. J is TRBJ2-7 and V is TRBV6-2 or TRBV6-3, with D perhaps being TRBD1 or TRBD2 (6 bases each). CDR1 and CDR2 (germline): MNHEY, SVGEGT. Trimming removed 2 bases at V and 6 bases at J, with 14 bases between. The CDR3 length is 14 residues. In nucleotides, the CDR3 is TGTGCCAGCAGTTACAGGGGGGAGTACGGCGAGCAGTACTTC. It translates to CASSYRGEYGEQYF.

This clonotype appeared a few times. The rearrangement uses TRBV12-3 or TRBV12-4 and TRBJ2-1, with D possibly being TRBD1 (5 bases). This CDR3 contains 12 residues. Trimming took off 3 bases at V and 6 bases at J, with 6 bases between the two ends. CDR3 protein: CASSFDSNEQFF. CDR3 bases: TGTGCCAGCAGTTTCGACAGCAATGAGCAGTTCTTC.

In this sample, this clonotype turned up a few times. The chain joins TRBV7-9 to TRBJ1-1, with D possibly TRBD1 on 5 matching bases. Trimming removed 9 bases from V and 1 base from J, with 24 bases in between. The CDR3 length is 17 residues. Germline CDR1 is SEHNR and CDR2 is FQNEAQ (reference sequence). This chain's CDR3 is CASSTLRRGIGNTEAFF. The CDR3, as DNA: TGTGCCAGTAGCACCTTACGCCGGGGCATTGGGAACACTGAAGCTTTCTTT.

A word on this clonotype: This clone may be a read error of a much larger clone one base away. No conserved phenylalanine or tryptophan ends this CDR3, so it is likely a read error. The chain employs TRBV2 and TRBJ2-7, with TRBD1 identical over 8 bases. This CDR3 region has 14 residues. V was pared by 7 bases and J by 2 bases, with 7 bases of the junction left unmatched. The germline gives CDR1 SNHLY, CDR2 FYNNEI. CDR3 in DNA: TGTGCCAGCACTCTGGACAGGGCTACCTACGAGCAGTACTAC. Protein sequence: CASTLDRATYEQYY.

The V call is TRBV2, the J call TRBJ2-1, with 7 bases fitting TRBD1. CDR1 is SNHLY, CDR2 FYNNEI, per germline. V trimming: 6 bases; J trimming: 11 bases; junction bases outside the gene matches: 16. The CDR3 spans 15 residues. Written as DNA, the CDR3 is TGTGCCAGCAGACAAGCCAGGGGGTCCGGGTACCAGCAGTTCTTC. This codes for CASRQARGSGYQQFF.

This chain uses TRBV12-3 or TRBV12-4 with TRBJ2-3; 10 bases are a match to TRBD2. The ends lost 5 bases at V and 3 bases at J; junction bases unmatched: 8. This CDR3 is built from 16 residues. The CDR3 here is CASSPSLAGWTDTQYF. The CDR3 nucleotides read TGTGCCAGCAGTCCCTCACTAGCGGGATGGACAGATACGCAGTATTTT.

This clonotype was detected many times. The chain recombines TRBV27 with TRBJ2-1, with 7 bases lining up with TRBD1. Trimming at V came to 6 bases and at J to 3 bases, leaving 8 bases not matched to a gene. From germline, CDR1 is MNHEY and CDR2 SMNVEV (reference sequence). The CDR3 is 15 residues long. The CDR3 loop reads CASSLDRAIYNEQFF. Written as DNA, the CDR3 is TGTGCCAGCAGCTTAGACAGGGCCATCTACAATGAGCAGTTCTTC.

The V and J genes are TRBV5-3 and TRBJ2-7, with no clear D. TRBV5-3 is an open reading frame, and its role is uncertain. The CDR3 spans 14 residues. The DNA of the CDR3 is TGTGCCAGCAGCTATATGGACCGGTTCTACGAGCAGTACGTC. It translates to CASSYMDRFYEQYV.

This clonotype came up a few times. The chain recombines TRBV6-5 with TRBJ2-5; 7 nucleotides match TRBD2. CDR1 is MNHEY, CDR2 SVGAGI, per germline. With 2 bases clipped from V and 1 base from J, the junction kept 4 bases outside the gene matches. The CDR3 length is 15 residues. Here the CDR3 DNA reads TGTGCCAGCAGTTACGGGGGGGGGATCCAAGAGACCCAGTACTTC. Translation gives CASSYGGGIQETQYF.

This clonotype has a handful of counts. The chain recombines TRBV29-1 with TRBJ1-2; 9 bases are a match to TRBD1. From germline, CDR1 is SQVTM and CDR2 ANQGSEA. This CDR3 has 12 amino acids. Trimming at V came to 6 bases and at J to 7 bases, leaving 6 bases not matched to a gene. The CDR3 loop is CSVIGTGFGYTF. The CDR3 region has the DNA TGCAGCGTGATAGGGACAGGGTTTGGCTACACCTTC.

The table lists this clonotype with a few counts. This chain uses TRBV7-4 with TRBJ2-7; D uncertain. The germline gives CDR1 SGHVT, CDR2 SQSDAQ. Trimming removed 8 bases at V and 5 bases at J, with 10 bases between. CDR3 length equals 11 residues. In DNA form, the CDR3 reads TGTGCCAGCGGAACCCTAAACGAGCAGTACTTC. This codes for CASGTLNEQYF. Together with reference TRBV7-4 and TRBJ2-7, the CDR3 gives the full variable domain: GAGVSQSPRYKVAKRGRDVALRCDSISGHVTLYWYRQTLGQGSEVLTYSQSDAQRDKSGRPSGRFSAERPERSVSTLKIQRTEQGDSAVYLCASGTLNEQYFGPGTRLTVT.

This clonotype was detected many times. This rearrangement joins TRBV7-2 to TRBJ1-1; D uncertain. CDR1 and CDR2 from the germline V gene are SGHTA and FQGNSA. The CDR3 totals 14 residues. Trimming pared 2 bases from V and 5 bases from J, leaving 12 bases between. The CDR3 here is CASSLLMGETEAFF. In DNA form, the CDR3 reads TGTGCCAGCAGCTTACTCATGGGTGAGACTGAAGCTTTCTTT.